This T cell receptor (beta chain) was identified during a study of CD8 T cells in ankylosing spondylitis (dated by TCRdb to 2017 to 2019). Notes on the research overall: The study set out to find disease-linked TCR variants by profiling T cell receptor beta repertoires in ankylosing spondylitis patients and healthy donors. Peripheral blood samples were taken, and synovial fluid was additionally collected from ankylosing spondylitis patients. The full study cohort was made up of roughly 25 ankylosing spondylitis patients and about a hundred healthy donors.

Sequencing relied on an Illumina HiSeq 2500. Quantitative 5'-RACE with molecular barcodes was the method used to prepare the TCR beta libraries. Per the original workflow: Disease-linked TCR variants were identified with a new computational method built on a probabilistic model of VDJ rearrangement. In-frame beta chains were kept once TCRdb had trimmed the public reads at Q25 with fastp and called clones with MiXCR. Rows matching on CDR3 protein sequence are summarized as one entry with the most common DNA and genes. The V and J calls were determined by TCRdb, not by the authors. For this sample the table gives 250,000 or so distinct CDR3 sequences, of which 20% to 30% were detected only once. The ten largest clones represent roughly 0.67% of the sample. V loses 3 bases of germline sequence and J loses 5 bases, and the interval between the two ends is 10 bases. The CDR3 contains 12 residues, cysteine and phenylalanine counted. CDR3 DNA only is kept here, 36 bases in frame from base 1. CDR1 DFQATT and CDR2 SNEGSKA are derived from the germline V gene (reference sequence).

The study at large found these results: The disease-linked clones showed a CD8+ phenotype and occurred at relatively low frequencies in peripheral blood. A TCR beta motif of seven or eight highly homologous amino acid variants appeared characteristic of blood from ankylosing spondylitis patients. Some motif variants had previously been reported in the synovial fluid and blood of reactive arthritis patients, which suggests shared mechanisms of disease initiation. Significant enrichment of the disease-linked clones was reported in matched synovial fluid samples from ankylosing spondylitis patients.

This clonotype was observed at least ten times. Its target antigen remains unknown. Base qualities are not recorded, but no much larger clone differs from it by a single base. Sample: blood, either unsorted or a sorted T cell fraction (not recorded which). The TCR originated in a male donor with ankylosing spondylitis or in good health (not recorded which). This chain is built from TRBV20-1 and TRBJ1-1; TRBD1 might be the D gene, on 5 matching bases. The DNA reads TGCAGTGCTAGTCCAAGGGGAACTGAAGCTTTCTTT. Translation gives CSASPRGTEAFF.